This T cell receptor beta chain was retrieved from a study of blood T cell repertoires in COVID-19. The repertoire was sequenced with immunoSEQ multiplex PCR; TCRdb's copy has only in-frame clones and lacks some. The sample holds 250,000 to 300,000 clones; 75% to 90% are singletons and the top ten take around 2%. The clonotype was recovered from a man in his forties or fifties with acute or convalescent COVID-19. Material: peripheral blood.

CDR3 amino acids: CASTQNYGYTF. The CDR3 DNA reads as TGTGCCAGCACCCAGAACTATGGCTACACCTTC. The genes are TRBV6-5 and TRBJ1-2; D is undetermined. The CDR3 has 11 residues. The V and J ends lost 7 bases and 2 bases respectively, with 5 bases between them. CDR1 MNHEY and CDR2 SVGAGI come from the germline V gene.